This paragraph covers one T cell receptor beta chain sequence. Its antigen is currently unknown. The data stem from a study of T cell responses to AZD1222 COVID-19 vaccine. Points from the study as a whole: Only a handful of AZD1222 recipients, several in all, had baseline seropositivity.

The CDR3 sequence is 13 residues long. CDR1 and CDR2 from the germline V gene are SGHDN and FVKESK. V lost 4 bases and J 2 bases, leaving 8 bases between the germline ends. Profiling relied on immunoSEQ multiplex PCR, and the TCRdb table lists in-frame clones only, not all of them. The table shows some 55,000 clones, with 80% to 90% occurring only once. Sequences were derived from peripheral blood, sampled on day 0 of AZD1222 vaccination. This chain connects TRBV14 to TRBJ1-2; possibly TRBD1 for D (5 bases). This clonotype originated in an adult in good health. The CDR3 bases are TGTGCCAGCAGCCTGCAGGGAAACTATGGCTACACCTTC. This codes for CASSLQGNYGYTF.